The text below deals with one TCR beta chain. Its antigen is still unknown. The sample belongs to a study of lymphopenia after photon versus proton radiotherapy. Study observations and caveats: Survival link was tested only in deceased patients; proton benefit remains a possibility. After the lymphocyte nadir, photon-treated repertoires showed oligoclonal expansion, especially of CD8+ Temra cells. In patients who died, overall survival fell as post-nadir TCR diversity dropped more. Relative stability marked proton patients; photon patients lost diversity and naive cells.

CDR1 and CDR2 from the germline V gene are SGHRS and YFSETQ. V trimming: 2 bases; J trimming: 2 bases; junction bases outside the gene matches: 6. The CDR3 has 16 residues. Clones were read by immunoSEQ multiplex PCR, and TCRdb kept only the in-frame ones, dropping some. The table includes approximately 65,000 clones, around 87% detected once. This sample comprised peripheral blood, obtained from a patient treated with proton-based radiotherapy. The sequence was collected from an elderly man with esophageal cancer. The V gene is TRBV5-1, the J gene TRBJ2-3; 9 bases map to TRBD1. CDR3 DNA sequence: TGCGCCAGCAGCTTCCTAGGGACAGGGACCACAGATACGCAGTATTTT. Its protein is CASSFLGTGTTDTQYF.